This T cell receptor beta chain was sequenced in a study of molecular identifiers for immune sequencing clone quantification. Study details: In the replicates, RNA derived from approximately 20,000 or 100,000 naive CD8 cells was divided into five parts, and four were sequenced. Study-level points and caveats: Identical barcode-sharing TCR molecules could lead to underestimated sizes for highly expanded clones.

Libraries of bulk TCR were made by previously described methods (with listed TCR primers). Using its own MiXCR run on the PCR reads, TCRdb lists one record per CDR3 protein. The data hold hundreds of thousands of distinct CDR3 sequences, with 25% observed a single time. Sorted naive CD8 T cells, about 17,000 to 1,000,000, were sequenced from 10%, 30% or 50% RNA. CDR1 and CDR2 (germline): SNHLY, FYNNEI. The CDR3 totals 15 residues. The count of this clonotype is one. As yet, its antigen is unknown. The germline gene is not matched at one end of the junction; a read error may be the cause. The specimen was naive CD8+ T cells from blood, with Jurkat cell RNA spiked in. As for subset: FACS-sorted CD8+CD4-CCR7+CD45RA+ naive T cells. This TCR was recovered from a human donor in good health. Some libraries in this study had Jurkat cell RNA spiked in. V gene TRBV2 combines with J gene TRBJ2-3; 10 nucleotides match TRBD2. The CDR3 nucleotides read TGTGCCAGCAGGGGACTAGCGCCTAGCACAGGTACGCAGTATTTT. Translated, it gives CASRGLAPSTGTQYF. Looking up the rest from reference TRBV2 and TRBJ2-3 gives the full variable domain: EPEVTQTPSHQVTQMGQEVILRCVPISNHLYFYWYRQILGQKVEFLVSFYNNEISEKSEIFDDQFSVERPDGSNFTLKIRSTKLEDSAMYFCASRGLAPSTGTQYFGPGTRLTVL.